This T cell receptor beta chain is from a study of shared clonotypes between healthy human individuals. TCRdb keeps only in-frame clones here, not all; method: immunoSEQ multiplex PCR. This sample has around 450,000 clones, with around 79% found just once. This clone was counted a single time. The same CDR3 is also encoded by other DNA sequences in this sample. Germline-derived CDR1 and CDR2 are MNHEY and SMNVEV (reference sequence). This CDR3 has 14 residues. V was cut by 3 bases and J by 4 bases, with 10 bases left in between. V is TRBV27 and J is TRBJ1-5; a weak D match, TRBD1 (5 bases). The sample was PBMCs. The clonotype comes from a middle-aged woman in good health. Some clones in this sample may be carry-over from other donors' samples. The DNA for the CDR3 is TGTGCCAGCAGTTTGGGGCAGGGAAATCAGCCCCAGCATTTT. Protein product: CASSLGQGNQPQHF.